This record concerns one T cell receptor (beta chain) sequence. The CDR3 is 19 residues long. The germline V gene has CDR1 LGHNA and CDR2 YNFKEQ. The trim removed 1 base at V and 5 bases at J, leaving 8 bases unmatched. Some clones are missing from TCRdb's copy, which holds only in-frame ones; the method was immunoSEQ multiplex PCR. Among 100,000 or so clones listed, about 95% were seen once. This sample was included in a study of blood T cell repertoires in COVID-19. The clonotype comes from a human donor with active COVID-19. The donor label of this sample is uncertain. The chain joins TRBV4-2 to TRBJ2-2; 15 nucleotides align to TRBD2. Sequenced sample: peripheral blood. In DNA, the CDR3 is TGTGCCAGCAGCCAAGGTCCCGGACTAGCGGGGGGGCGGACCGGGGAGCTGTTTTTT. Translating gives CASSQGPGLAGGRTGELFF.